This is a list of T cell receptor beta chains from one sample in a study of regulatory T cells in long-lasting Graves disease. Using its own MiXCR run on the multiplex PCR reads, TCRdb lists one record per CDR3 protein. Here the sample spans 700,000 or so distinct CDR3 sequences, 30% being singletons. The sample consisted of peripheral blood mononuclear cells (PBMCs), taken when the disease was refractory, from a patient treated with antithyroid drugs. Receptors were obtained from a female donor with Graves disease. Each CDR3 is given with its conserved first and last residue. The order of the fields is D gene, clone size, V gene, J gene, CDR3 protein, CDR3 DNA. The D gene is left open where the match is weak. Size is omitted from some rows. Given values are once, few, many or a class for expanded clones.

D gene: -
clone size: -
V gene: TRBV19
J gene: TRBJ1-5
CDR3 protein: CASSINYNQPQHF
CDR3 DNA: TGTGCCAGTAGTATAAATTACAATCAGCCCCAGCATTTT

D gene: -
clone size: many
V gene: TRBV28
J gene: TRBJ1-5
CDR3 protein: CASSPSGVKGNQPQHF
CDR3 DNA: TGTGCCAGCAGTCCCTCGGGGGTAAAAGGCAATCAGCCCCAGCATTTT

D gene: TRBD1
clone size: -
V gene: TRBV20-1
J gene: TRBJ2-7
CDR3 protein: CSAVAGQGGFEQYF
CDR3 DNA: TGCAGTGCTGTCGCGGGACAGGGCGGCTTCGAGCAGTACTTC

D gene: -
clone size: few
V gene: TRBV6-1
J gene: TRBJ1-1
CDR3 protein: CASSIGRFINTEAFF
CDR3 DNA: TGTGCCAGCAGCATAGGACGATTCATCAACACTGAAGCTTTCTTT

D gene: TRBD2
clone size: -
V gene: TRBV29-1
J gene: TRBJ2-7
CDR3 protein: CSVETSGSFYEQYF
CDR3 DNA: TGCAGCGTGGAAACTAGCGGGAGCTTCTACGAGCAGTACTTC

D gene: -
clone size: -
V gene: TRBV29-1
J gene: TRBJ2-1
CDR3 protein: CSTDKTGTREQFF
CDR3 DNA: TGCAGCACCGATAAGACTGGCACTCGTGAGCAGTTCTTC

D gene: -
clone size: -
V gene: TRBV20-1
J gene: TRBJ2-2
CDR3 protein: CSAREGRGVPGELFF
CDR3 DNA: TGCAGTGCTAGAGAGGGTCGCGGAGTACCCGGGGAGCTGTTTTTT

D gene: TRBD1
clone size: -
V gene: TRBV20-1
J gene: TRBJ2-7
CDR3 protein: CSAPTGVSYEQYF
CDR3 DNA: TGCAGTGCCCCGACAGGGGTATCCTACGAGCAGTACTTC

D gene: TRBD1
clone size: -
V gene: TRBV6-1
J gene: TRBJ1-3
CDR3 protein: CASSPTGQRSSGNTIYF
CDR3 DNA: TGTGCCAGCAGTCCGACGGGACAGCGTTCCTCTGGAAACACCATATATTTT

D gene: -
clone size: -
V gene: TRBV19
J gene: TRBJ1-1
CDR3 protein: CASTQDGNTEAFF
CDR3 DNA: TGTGCCAGCACCCAGGACGGGAACACTGAAGCTTTCTTT

D gene: TRBD2
clone size: few
V gene: TRBV10-2
J gene: TRBJ2-2
CDR3 protein: CASSSTSGVNTGELFF
CDR3 DNA: TGCGCCAGCAGTTCCACTAGCGGGGTGAACACCGGGGAGCTGTTTTTT

D gene: -
clone size: few
V gene: TRBV6-2/TRBV6-3
J gene: TRBJ1-2
CDR3 protein: CASKDSFYGYTF
CDR3 DNA: TGTGCCAGCAAGGACAGCTTCTATGGCTACACCTTC

D gene: TRBD1
clone size: few
V gene: TRBV30
J gene: TRBJ1-5
CDR3 protein: CAWSVGQGGNQPQHF
CDR3 DNA: TGTGCCTGGAGTGTGGGACAGGGGGGCAATCAGCCCCAGCATTTT

D gene: -
clone size: many
V gene: TRBV13
J gene: TRBJ2-5
CDR3 protein: CASSFSTGRETQYF
CDR3 DNA: TGTGCCAGCAGCTTCAGCACAGGGAGAGAGACCCAGTACTTC

D gene: TRBD2
clone size: -
V gene: TRBV5-1
J gene: TRBJ2-3
CDR3 protein: CASSSGLAGGASTDTQYF
CDR3 DNA: TGCGCCAGCAGCTCGGGACTAGCGGGAGGAGCTAGCACAGATACGCAGTATTTT

D gene: TRBD2
clone size: few
V gene: TRBV12-5
J gene: TRBJ2-3
CDR3 protein: CASGLVLAGDTDTQYF
CDR3 DNA: TGTGCTAGTGGTTTGGTACTAGCGGGGGACACAGATACGCAGTATTTT

D gene: TRBD2
clone size: -
V gene: TRBV7-6
J gene: TRBJ2-7
CDR3 protein: CASSFSTGGRDEQYF
CDR3 DNA: TGTGCCAGCAGCTTTTCTACGGGGGGGCGAGACGAGCAGTACTTC

D gene: -
clone size: -
V gene: TRBV2
J gene: TRBJ1-5
CDR3 protein: CASSEAGSPQPQHF
CDR3 DNA: TGTGCCAGCAGTGAAGCGGGCAGCCCTCAGCCCCAGCATTTT

D gene: TRBD1
clone size: many
V gene: TRBV2
J gene: TRBJ1-1
CDR3 protein: CASSWDSPMNTEAFF
CDR3 DNA: TGTGCCAGCAGTTGGGACAGCCCGATGAACACTGAAGCTTTCTTT

D gene: TRBD1
clone size: -
V gene: TRBV7-3
J gene: TRBJ1-1
CDR3 protein: CASSLTRDSEAFF
CDR3 DNA: TGTGCCAGCAGCTTAACCCGGGACAGTGAAGCTTTCTTT

D gene: TRBD1
clone size: few
V gene: TRBV11-2
J gene: TRBJ2-7
CDR3 protein: CASSPDRAYYGEQYF
CDR3 DNA: TGTGCCAGCAGCCCGGACAGGGCCTACTACGGCGAGCAGTACTTC

D gene: -
clone size: -
V gene: TRBV20-1
J gene: TRBJ2-7
CDR3 protein: CSANMGRASSYEQYF
CDR3 DNA: TGCAGTGCTAACATGGGGCGGGCGTCCTCCTACGAGCAGTACTTC

D gene: -
clone size: many
V gene: TRBV2
J gene: TRBJ1-2
CDR3 protein: CASSQTRPGYTF
CDR3 DNA: TGTGCCAGCAGCCAAACGCGGCCCGGCTACACCTTC

D gene: TRBD1
clone size: -
V gene: TRBV28
J gene: TRBJ1-2
CDR3 protein: CASSGMTGGIGGYTF
CDR3 DNA: TGTGCCAGCAGTGGGATGACAGGGGGCATAGGGGGCTACACCTTC

D gene: -
clone size: few
V gene: TRBV2
J gene: TRBJ1-5
CDR3 protein: CASSERVQQPQHF
CDR3 DNA: TGTGCCAGCAGTGAACGGGTACAACAGCCCCAGCATTTT

D gene: -
clone size: few
V gene: TRBV18
J gene: TRBJ2-5
CDR3 protein: CASSRYSQETQYF
CDR3 DNA: TGTGCCAGCTCACGATACTCCCAAGAGACCCAGTACTTC

D gene: -
clone size: few
V gene: TRBV29-1
J gene: TRBJ2-7
CDR3 protein: CSVEELGGDEQYF
CDR3 DNA: TGCAGCGTTGAAGAACTCGGGGGCGACGAGCAGTACTTC

D gene: TRBD2
clone size: few
V gene: TRBV20-1
J gene: TRBJ2-3
CDR3 protein: CSAPGTRADTQYF
CDR3 DNA: TGCAGTGCTCCCGGGACTAGGGCAGATACGCAGTATTTT

D gene: -
clone size: few
V gene: TRBV5-6
J gene: TRBJ1-1
CDR3 protein: CASSRNMNTEAFF
CDR3 DNA: TGTGCCAGCAGCAGGAACATGAACACTGAAGCTTTCTTT

D gene: TRBD2
clone size: few
V gene: TRBV11-2
J gene: TRBJ2-5
CDR3 protein: CASSKGGREVEKTQYF
CDR3 DNA: TGTGCCAGCAGCAAGGGCGGGAGGGAGGTTGAGAAGACCCAGTACTTC

D gene: -
clone size: many
V gene: TRBV6-1
J gene: TRBJ1-5
CDR3 protein: CASSDSATLPLYQPQHF
CDR3 DNA: TGTGCCAGCAGTGACAGCGCGACGTTACCTCTCTATCAGCCCCAGCATTTT

D gene: -
clone size: -
V gene: TRBV6-1
J gene: TRBJ1-5
CDR3 protein: CASSEDANSNQPQHF
CDR3 DNA: TGTGCCAGCAGTGAAGATGCAAATAGCAATCAGCCCCAGCATTTT

D gene: TRBD2
clone size: -
V gene: TRBV7-6
J gene: TRBJ2-5
CDR3 protein: CASSPGGTQETQYF
CDR3 DNA: TGTGCCAGCAGCCCGGGGGGGACTCAAGAGACCCAGTACTTC

D gene: -
clone size: -
V gene: TRBV6-1
J gene: TRBJ1-4
CDR3 protein: CASYPGDVGEKLFF
CDR3 DNA: TGTGCCAGCTACCCGGGTGATGTCGGTGAAAAACTGTTTTTT

D gene: -
clone size: -
V gene: TRBV20-1
J gene: TRBJ2-5
CDR3 protein: CSARAYGSGAQETQYF
CDR3 DNA: TGCAGTGCTAGAGCGTACGGTAGCGGCGCTCAAGAGACCCAGTACTTC

D gene: -
clone size: -
V gene: TRBV5-1
J gene: TRBJ1-1
CDR3 protein: CASSLDAPGDTEAFF
CDR3 DNA: TGCGCCAGCAGCTTGGATGCCCCTGGGGACACTGAAGCTTTCTTT

D gene: -
clone size: -
V gene: TRBV12-3/TRBV12-4
J gene: TRBJ1-4
CDR3 protein: CASSLARSEKLFF
CDR3 DNA: TGTGCCAGCAGTTTAGCGCGTAGTGAAAAACTGTTTTTT

D gene: -
clone size: -
V gene: TRBV18
J gene: TRBJ1-1
CDR3 protein: CASSPLSTNTEAFF
CDR3 DNA: TGTGCCAGCTCACCATTAAGTACGAACACTGAAGCTTTCTTT

D gene: TRBD2
clone size: few
V gene: TRBV7-2
J gene: TRBJ2-4
CDR3 protein: CASSISPSGIKNIQYF
CDR3 DNA: TGTGCCAGCAGCATCAGTCCCAGCGGGATTAAAAACATTCAGTACTTC

D gene: -
clone size: few
V gene: TRBV19
J gene: TRBJ1-5
CDR3 protein: CASSITAGPQHF
CDR3 DNA: TGTGCCAGTAGTATCACCGCCGGGCCCCAGCATTTT